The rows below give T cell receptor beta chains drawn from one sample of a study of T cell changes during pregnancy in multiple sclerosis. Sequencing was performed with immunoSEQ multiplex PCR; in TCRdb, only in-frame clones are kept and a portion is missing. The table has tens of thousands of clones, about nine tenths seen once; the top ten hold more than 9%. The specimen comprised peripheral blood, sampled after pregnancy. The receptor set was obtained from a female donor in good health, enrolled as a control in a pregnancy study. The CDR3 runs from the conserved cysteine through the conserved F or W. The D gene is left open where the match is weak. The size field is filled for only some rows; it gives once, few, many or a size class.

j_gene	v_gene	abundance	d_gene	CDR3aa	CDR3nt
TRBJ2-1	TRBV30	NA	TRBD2	CARSGSRLYNEQFF	TGTGCCCGAAGCGGGAGCCGCCTCTACAATGAGCAGTTCTTC
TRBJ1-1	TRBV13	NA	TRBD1	CASSSRPGGENEAFF	TGTGCCAGCAGCTCCCGTCCAGGGGGCGAAAATGAAGCTTTCTTT
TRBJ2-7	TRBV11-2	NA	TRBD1	CASSFTDRGYEQYF	TGTGCCAGCAGCTTTACGGACAGGGGCTACGAGCAGTACTTC
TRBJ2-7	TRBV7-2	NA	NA	CASRLHTVTPTSGEQYF	TGTGCCAGCAGGCTCCATACCGTCACACCTACGAGCGGGGAGCAGTACTTC
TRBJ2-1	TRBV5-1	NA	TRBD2	CASSLVAGANNEQFF	TGCGCCAGCAGCTTGGTAGCGGGGGCTAACAATGAGCAGTTCTTC
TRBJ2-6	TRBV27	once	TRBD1	CASSTPGQGRNVLTF	TGTGCCAGCAGTACCCCCGGACAGGGCCGTAACGTCCTGACTTTC
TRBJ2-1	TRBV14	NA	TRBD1	CASSRPGTGGLNEQFF	TGTGCCAGCAGCCGACCCGGGACAGGGGGTCTCAATGAGCAGTTCTTC
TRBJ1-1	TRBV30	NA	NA	CAWSHREPEAFF	TGTGCCTGGAGTCACCGGGAGCCCGAAGCTTTCTTT
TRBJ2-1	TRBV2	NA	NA	CASSEAEQDNEQFF	TGTGCCAGCAGTGAAGCTGAACAGGACAATGAGCAGTTCTTC
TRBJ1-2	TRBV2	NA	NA	CASSGRQDGYTF	TGTGCCAGCAGTGGGCGACAGGATGGCTACACCTTC
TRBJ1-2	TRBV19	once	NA	CASTPTGTNYGYTF	TGTGCCAGTACCCCGACCGGGACTAACTATGGCTACACCTTC
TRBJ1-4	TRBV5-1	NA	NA	CASSEEGRAEKLFF	TGCGCCAGCAGCGAGGAGGGAAGAGCGGAAAAACTGTTTTTT
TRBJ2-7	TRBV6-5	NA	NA	CASSWGHEQYF	TGTGCCAGCAGTTGGGGGCACGAGCAGTACTTC
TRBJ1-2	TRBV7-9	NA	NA	CASSRDGSGGYTF	TGTGCCAGCAGCCGGGATGGGTCGGGTGGCTACACCTTC
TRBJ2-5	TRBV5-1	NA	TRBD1	CASRPTGGRGETQYF	TGCGCCAGCAGGCCTACAGGGGGCCGCGGGGAGACCCAGTACTTC
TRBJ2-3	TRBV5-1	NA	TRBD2	CASSWKLAGDVDTQYF	TGCGCCAGCAGCTGGAAACTAGCGGGAGACGTAGATACGCAGTATTTT
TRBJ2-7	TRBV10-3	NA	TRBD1	CAISVVRGQVSYEQYF	TGTGCCATCAGTGTAGTTAGGGGACAGGTCTCCTACGAGCAGTACTTC
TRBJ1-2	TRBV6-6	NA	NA	CATTFGGQLYGYTF	TGTGCCACCACCTTCGGGGGGCAACTCTATGGCTACACCTTC
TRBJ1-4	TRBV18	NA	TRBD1	CASSPLLPGGMTNEKLFF	TGTGCCAGCTCACCATTACTACCAGGGGGCATGACTAATGAAAAACTGTTTTTT
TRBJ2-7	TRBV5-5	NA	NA	CASSPKGGRTYEQYF	TGTGCCAGCAGCCCAAAAGGCGGGCGTACCTACGAGCAGTACTTC
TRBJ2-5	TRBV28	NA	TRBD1	CASSGTGGGETQYF	TGTGCCAGCAGTGGGACAGGGGGCGGGGAGACCCAGTACTTC
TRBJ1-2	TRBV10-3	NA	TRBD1	CAIRIIQGDYGYTF	TGTGCCATCAGGATAATACAGGGGGACTATGGCTACACCTTC
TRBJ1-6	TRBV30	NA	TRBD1	CAWSGTGNSPLHF	TGTGCCTGGAGTGGGACAGGAAATTCACCCCTCCACTTT
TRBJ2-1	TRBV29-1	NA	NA	CSVVGRGSGNEQFF	TGCAGCGTAGTGGGTCGAGGTTCGGGCAATGAGCAGTTCTTC
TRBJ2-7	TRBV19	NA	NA	CASSLGQSTYEQYF	TGTGCCAGTAGTCTTGGACAGAGTACCTACGAGCAGTACTTC
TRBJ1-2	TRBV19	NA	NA	CASSVGQINYGYTF	TGTGCCAGTAGTGTCGGACAGATAAACTATGGCTACACCTTC
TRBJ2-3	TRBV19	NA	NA	CASSMAGAGTDTQYF	TGTGCCAGTAGTATGGCAGGGGCTGGCACAGATACGCAGTATTTT
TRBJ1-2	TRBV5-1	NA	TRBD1	CASSPDRNYGYTF	TGCGCCAGCAGCCCGGACAGGAACTATGGCTACACCTTC
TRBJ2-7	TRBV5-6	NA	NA	CASSRQDGYEQYF	TGTGCCAGCAGTCGACAGGACGGGTACGAGCAGTACTTC
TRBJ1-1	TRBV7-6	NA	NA	CASSSARDTEAFF	TGTGCCAGCAGCTCAGCCAGGGACACTGAAGCTTTCTTT
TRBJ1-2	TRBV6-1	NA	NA	CASSEARESGYTF	TGTGCCAGCAGTGAAGCGAGGGAAAGCGGCTACACCTTC
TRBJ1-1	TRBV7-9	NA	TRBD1	CASSIGQGVGEAFF	TGTGCCAGCTCCATCGGGCAGGGGGTGGGTGAAGCTTTCTTT
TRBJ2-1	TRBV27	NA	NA	CASSQAGPHNEQFF	TGTGCCAGCAGTCAAGCTGGTCCACACAATGAGCAGTTCTTC
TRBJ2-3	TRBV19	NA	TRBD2	CASSMVTSGRSTDTQYF	TGTGCCAGTAGTATGGTGACTAGCGGGAGAAGCACAGATACGCAGTATTTT
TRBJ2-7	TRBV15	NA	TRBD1	CATSRARDRGSYEQYF	TGTGCCACCAGCAGAGCGAGGGACAGAGGCTCCTACGAGCAGTACTTC
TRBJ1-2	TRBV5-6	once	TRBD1	CASSPGTGDYGYTF	TGTGCCAGCAGCCCAGGGACAGGGGACTATGGCTACACCTTC
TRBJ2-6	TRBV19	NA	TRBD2	CASRSWGGGNGRSSGANVLTF	TGTGCCAGTAGATCATGGGGCGGGGGGAACGGTCGGAGCTCTGGGGCCAACGTCCTGACTTTC
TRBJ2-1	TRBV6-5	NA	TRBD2	CASSPGLAPFNEQFF	TGTGCCAGCAGCCCGGGACTAGCGCCGTTCAATGAGCAGTTCTTC
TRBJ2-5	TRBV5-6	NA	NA	CASSLRSAGSIETQYF	TGTGCCAGCAGCTTGAGGTCTGCAGGATCGATCGAGACCCAGTACTTC
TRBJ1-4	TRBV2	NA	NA	CATQGATNEKLFF	TGTGCCACCCAGGGCGCGACTAATGAAAAACTGTTTTTT
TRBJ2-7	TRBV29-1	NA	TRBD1	CSVELADRGLYEQYF	TGCAGCGTTGAACTGGCGGACAGGGGGCTTTACGAGCAGTACTTC
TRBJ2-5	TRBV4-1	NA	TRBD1	CASSPYRGMGETQYF	TGCGCCAGCAGCCCATACAGGGGAATGGGAGAGACCCAGTACTTC
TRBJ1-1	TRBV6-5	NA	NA	CASSWGDTEAFF	TGTGCCAGCAGCTGGGGGGACACTGAAGCTTTCTTT
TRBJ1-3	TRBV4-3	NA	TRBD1	CASSQDQGVSGNTIYF	TGCGCCAGCAGCCAAGATCAGGGGGTCTCTGGAAACACCATATATTTT
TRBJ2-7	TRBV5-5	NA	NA	CASSLEGVYEQYF	TGTGCCAGCAGCTTGGAGGGGGTCTACGAGCAGTACTTC
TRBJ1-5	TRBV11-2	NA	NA	CASSFGAGEGQPQHF	TGTGCCAGCAGCTTCGGGGCAGGGGAAGGACAGCCCCAGCATTTT
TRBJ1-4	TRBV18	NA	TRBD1	CASSLDRGNEKLFF	TGTGCCAGCTCACTCGACAGGGGTAATGAAAAACTGTTTTTT
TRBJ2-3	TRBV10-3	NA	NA	CAISEPLTDTQYF	TGTGCCATCAGTGAACCCCTAACAGATACGCAGTATTTT
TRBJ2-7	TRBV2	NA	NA	CASSDPGESYEQYF	TGTGCCAGCAGTGACCCAGGGGAGAGTTACGAGCAGTACTTC
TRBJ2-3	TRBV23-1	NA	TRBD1	CASSPATRTGASTDTQYF	TGCGCCAGCAGTCCCGCGACCAGGACAGGAGCTAGCACAGATACGCAGTATTTT
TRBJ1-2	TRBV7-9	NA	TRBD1	CASSLEGGGSRNYGYTF	TGTGCCAGCAGCTTAGAAGGGGGCGGTTCTCGTAACTATGGCTACACCTTC
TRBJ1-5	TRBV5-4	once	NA	CASSLDPGLGQPQHF	TGTGCCAGCAGCTTGGATCCGGGACTTGGACAGCCCCAGCATTTT
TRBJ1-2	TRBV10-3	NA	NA	CATRERAGNYGYTF	TGTGCCACCAGAGAGAGAGCAGGGAACTATGGCTACACCTTC
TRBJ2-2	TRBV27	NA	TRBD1	CASRGLLLAGELFF	TGTGCCAGTAGGGGGCTTCTCTTAGCCGGGGAGCTGTTTTTT